Below are 27 T cell receptor beta chains sequenced from a single sample in a study of blood T cell repertoires in COVID-19. Method: immunoSEQ multiplex PCR; TCRdb's copy keeps in-frame clones and lacks some. Of about 72,000 clones listed, roughly 80% were seen once; the top ten hold about 6.9%. The sample comprised peripheral blood. The receptors come from a man aged 55 to 69 with acute or convalescent COVID-19.

In this sample, this clone turned up once. The V gene is TRBV11-2, the J gene TRBJ2-2; D possibly corresponds to TRBD2 (6 bases). V was cut by 5 bases and J by 5 bases, with 12 bases left in between. The CDR3 consists of 14 residues. Germline assignment: CDR1 SGHAT and CDR2 FQNNGV. CDR3 nucleotides: TGTGCCAGCAGCGGACGGAGGGAGACCGGGGAGCTGTTTTTT. It is translated as CASSGRRETGELFF.

This rearrangement joins TRBV19 to TRBJ1-5; no clear D. Germline assignment: CDR1 LNHDA and CDR2 SQIVND (reference sequence). V dropped 5 bases and J dropped 0 bases, with 11 bases sitting between them. The CDR3 has 15 residues. In nucleotides, the CDR3 is TGTGCCAGTAGTCCCCTGGGCGATAGCAATCAGCCCCAGCATTTT. Amino acid sequence: CASSPLGDSNQPQHF.

The V call is TRBV7-9, the J call TRBJ2-2, with TRBD1 matching over 8 bases. Trimming removed 4 bases from V and 8 bases from J; junction bases left unmatched: 9. The CDR3 extends over 15 amino acids. Looked up from germline, CDR1 is SEHNR and CDR2 is FQNEAQ (reference sequence). DNA for the CDR3: TGTGCCAGCAGCTATCAGACAGGGGTACAGGGGGAGCTGTTTTTT. This sequence encodes CASSYQTGVQGELFF.

In this sample, this clone turned up a few times. This rearrangement joins TRBV9 to TRBJ2-1; weak D call: TRBD2 (6 bases). The CDR3 totals 14 residues. V lost 4 bases and J 10 bases, leaving 18 bases between the germline ends. Germline CDR1 is SGDLS and CDR2 is YYNGEE. The CDR3 reads CASSPRLEDGEQFF. CDR3 DNA sequence: TGTGCCAGCAGCCCCCGACTAGAAGACGGCGAGCAGTTCTTC.

V is TRBV12-5 and J is TRBJ1-1; D is possibly TRBD1 (6 bases). The V end was cut by 7 bases, the J end by 4 bases, with 19 bases between. This CDR3 spans 15 amino acids. CDR1 LGHNT and CDR2 FRNRAP come from the germline V gene. CDR3 amino acids: CASASPQGQRTEAFF. In DNA, the CDR3 is TGTGCTAGTGCCTCTCCACAGGGACAACGCACTGAAGCTTTCTTT.

This clone was observed a handful of times. The chain employs TRBV11-2 and TRBJ1-2, with 8 nucleotides matching TRBD1. J gave up 8 bases and V 1 base, and 3 bases lay outside the gene matches. The CDR3 has 13 residues. Germline V lookup: CDR1 SGHAT, CDR2 FQNNGV. The CDR3 nucleotides are TGTGCCAGCAGCTTAGGGACAGGGACGGGCTACACCTTC. It yields the protein CASSLGTGTGYTF.

The chain links TRBV7-2 to TRBJ2-1; D is ambiguous. Germline CDR1 and CDR2: SGHTA and FQGNSA. CDR3 size: 11 residues. Deletions cut 6 bases from V and 6 bases from J, with 6 bases between. CDR3 in DNA: TGTGCCAGCAGGTCAGTCAATGAGCAGTTCTTC. As protein: CASRSVNEQFF.

V and J are TRBV19 and TRBJ2-5, with 11 bases matching TRBD1. CDR3 length: 17 residues. V was pared by 0 bases and J by 7 bases, with 10 bases of the junction left unmatched. Germline CDR1 is LNHDA and CDR2 is SQIVND (reference sequence). CDR3 coding DNA: TGTGCCAGTAGTATAGACGGGACAGGGGGTAGATCGGGGACCCAGTACTTC. Residues: CASSIDGTGGRSGTQYF. The variable domain in full, with the rest retrieved from reference TRBV19 and TRBJ2-5, is DGGITQSPKYLFRKEGQNVTLSCEQNLNHDAMYWYRQDPGQGLRLIYYSQIVNDFQKGDIAEGYSVSREKKESFPLTVTSAQKNPTAFYLCASSIDGTGGRSGTQYFGPGTRLLVL.

This chain joins TRBV11-1 and TRBJ2-1; TRBD1 matches at 9 bases. Germline assignment: CDR1 SGHAT and CDR2 FQDESV (reference sequence). This CDR3 is 13 amino acids long. With V trimmed by 5 bases and J by 9 bases, 5 bases remained unmatched. The CDR3 is CASSRGQGLEQFF. The CDR3 nucleotides read TGTGCCAGCAGCCGAGGACAGGGGCTTGAGCAGTTCTTC.

V usage is TRBV11-3 and J usage is TRBJ1-6; a weak D match, TRBD1 (6 bases). This CDR3 contains 15 residues. Germline V gives CDR1 SGHNT, CDR2 YENEEA. V was pared by 9 bases and J by 3 bases, with 15 bases between. CDR3 sequence: CASETGSFYNSPLHF. DNA for the CDR3: TGTGCCAGTGAAACAGGGTCCTTCTATAATTCACCCCTCCACTTT.

This sequence joins TRBV2 and TRBJ2-2; 10 bases are a match to TRBD2. CDR1 SNHLY and CDR2 FYNNEI come from the germline V gene. This CDR3 spans 17 amino acids. V lost 0 bases, J lost 7 bases, and 8 bases stayed unmatched. CDR3 sequence reads: CASSEASAGGLSGELFF. CDR3 nucleotides: TGTGCCAGCAGTGAAGCATCAGCGGGGGGGCTCAGCGGGGAGCTGTTTTTT. Using reference TRBV2 and TRBJ2-2 for the parts outside the CDR3, the full variable domain is EPEVTQTPSHQVTQMGQEVILRCVPISNHLYFYWYRQILGQKVEFLVSFYNNEISEKSEIFDDQFSVERPDGSNFTLKIRSTKLEDSAMYFCASSEASAGGLSGELFFGEGSRLTVL.

The rearrangement joins TRBV6-6 to TRBJ2-1, with a tentative D call TRBD1 (6 bases). The CDR3 is 14 residues long. The V gene lost 0 bases and the J gene lost 8 bases, with 11 bases spanning the gap. Per germline, CDR1 MNHNY and CDR2 SVGAGI (reference sequence). The CDR3 protein is CASSYSGHVDEQFF. The DNA for the CDR3 is TGTGCCAGCAGTTACTCGGGACATGTGGATGAGCAGTTCTTC.

The chain employs TRBV5-5 and TRBJ1-6; D may be TRBD1 (5 bases). Germline CDR1 reads SGHKS; CDR2 reads YYEKEE (reference sequence). Trimming stripped 3 bases from V and 6 bases from J, with 10 bases between. The CDR3 totals 14 residues. This CDR3 reads CASSSQGSNSPLHF. The CDR3 DNA follows: TGTGCCAGCAGCTCTCAGGGTAGTAATTCACCCCTCCACTTT.

CDR3 residues: CASSITGTGDEEKLFF. CDR3 DNA: TGTGCCAGTAGTATAACCGGGACAGGGGACGAAGAAAAACTGTTTTTT. This chain uses TRBV19 with TRBJ1-4, with TRBD1 matching over 10 bases. The CDR3 spans 16 residues. The germline gives CDR1 LNHDA, CDR2 SQIVND (reference sequence). V lost 2 bases, J lost 8 bases, and 8 bases stayed unmatched.

The chain joins TRBV15 to TRBJ1-1; D possibly corresponds to TRBD1 (5 bases). V shed 5 bases and J shed 4 bases, with 8 bases lying between them. The germline V gene encodes CDR1 LNHNV and CDR2 YYDKDF (reference sequence). There are 12 residues in the CDR3. The CDR3 DNA reads TGTGCCACCAGCGCGGGGGGCACTGAAGCTTTCTTT. This sequence encodes CATSAGGTEAFF.

V gene TRBV19 combines with J gene TRBJ2-5; a possible D gene is TRBD1 (7 bases). Germline V gene sequence: CDR1 LNHDA, CDR2 SQIVND (reference sequence). V was clipped by 5 bases and J by 5 bases, with 15 bases between them. The CDR3 runs to 14 residues. This chain's CDR3 is CASSASGGRETQYF. The CDR3 region has the DNA TGTGCCAGTAGTGCCTCAGGGGGGAGGGAGACCCAGTACTTC.

The V call is TRBV27, the J call TRBJ2-3; 16 nucleotides agree with TRBD2. Unmatched junction bases numbered 13, after V lost 3 bases and J lost 1 base. The CDR3 contains 21 residues. CDR1 is MNHEY and CDR2 is SMNVEV in the germline V gene (reference sequence). This CDR3 is CASSLGTPGLAGGRGTDTQYF. The CDR3 DNA is TGTGCCAGCAGTTTGGGGACTCCGGGACTAGCGGGGGGGCGGGGCACAGATACGCAGTATTTT.

The gene calls are TRBV20-1 and TRBJ1-1; a weak D match, TRBD1 (5 bases). Trimming stripped 3 bases from V and 3 bases from J, with 14 bases between. CDR1 is DFQATT, CDR2 SNEGSKA, per germline (reference sequence). There are 14 residues in the CDR3. The CDR3 is CSASSLLGHTEAFF. The DNA of the CDR3 is TGCAGTGCTAGTAGCCTCCTGGGGCACACTGAAGCTTTCTTT.

The J gene is TRBJ1-2, the V gene TRBV5-6, with 10 bases lining up with TRBD1. Germline V CDR1 and CDR2: SGHDT, YYEEEE. Trimming cost V 4 bases and J 8 bases; bases outside gene matches: 5. The CDR3 covers 13 residues. The CDR3 bases are TGTGCCAGCAGCGAGGGACAGGGGAAAGGCTACACCTTC. It yields the protein CASSEGQGKGYTF.

The chain combines TRBV10-2 with TRBJ2-1; D is uncertain. This CDR3 is 13 amino acids long. Germline V CDR1 and CDR2: WSHSY, SAAADI. The ends were cut back, 5 bases at V and 4 bases at J, with 9 bases in the middle. The CDR3 sequence is CASSWSPYNEQFF. For the CDR3, the DNA is TGCGCCAGCAGTTGGAGTCCGTACAATGAGCAGTTCTTC.

The V call is TRBV19, the J call TRBJ1-5, with a possible D match to TRBD1 (6 bases). Germline V lookup: CDR1 LNHDA, CDR2 SQIVND (reference sequence). The V and J ends lost 0 bases and 4 bases respectively, with 16 bases between them. The CDR3 consists of 17 residues. CDR3 loop: CASSIDHRAYGNQPQHF. CDR3 bases: TGTGCCAGTAGTATAGACCACAGGGCCTACGGAAATCAGCCCCAGCATTTT.

V usage is TRBV6-6 and J usage is TRBJ2-2; the D gene is possibly TRBD1 (8 bases). V lost 4 bases and J 6 bases, leaving 15 bases between the germline ends. CDR3 length: 15 amino acids. Germline V gene data show CDR1 as MNHNY and CDR2 as SVGAGI (reference sequence). The CDR3 region is CASSSRTGRAGELFF. The CDR3 DNA reads TGTGCCAGCAGTTCGAGGACAGGGAGGGCCGGGGAGCTGTTTTTT.

The chain couples TRBV5-4 to TRBJ2-1, with TRBD1 as a possible D gene (5 bases). V lost 4 bases and J lost 3, with 11 bases in between. Germline V CDR1 and CDR2: SGHNT, YYREEE (reference sequence). The CDR3 length is 14 residues. The CDR3 DNA reads TGTGCCAGCAGCGGAGAGACAGACTACAATGAGCAGTTCTTC. Protein sequence: CASSGETDYNEQFF.

The count of this clone is one. V is TRBV5-1 and J is TRBJ1-3, with D uncertain. The V and J ends lost 0 bases and 8 bases respectively, with 9 bases between them. CDR3 length: 13 amino acids. Germline lookup yields CDR1 SGHRS and CDR2 YFSETQ. CDR3 bases: TGCGCCAGCAGCTTGGCTGAGGGAGACACCATATATTTT. It yields the protein CASSLAEGDTIYF.

The chain is built from TRBV30 and TRBJ1-1; D is ambiguous. V was shortened by 0 bases and J by 6 bases, with 8 bases between the two germline ends. In germline, CDR1 is GTSNPN, CDR2 SVGIG (reference sequence). The CDR3 extends over 12 amino acids. As DNA, the CDR3 is TGTGCCTGGAGTGTCATGATAGCTGAAGCTTTCTTT. This gives the protein CAWSVMIAEAFF.

V usage is TRBV4-3 and J usage is TRBJ1-3; 9 bases line up with TRBD1. The CDR3 totals 15 residues. Germline-derived CDR1 and CDR2 are LGHNA and YSLEER. Germline trimming cut 3 bases from V and 0 bases from J; bases unmatched to any gene: 0. The CDR3 DNA is TGCGCCAGCAGCCAGACAGGGGGCTCTGGAAACACCATATATTTT. Residues: CASSQTGGSGNTIYF.

The chain carries TRBV9 and TRBJ1-5; possibly TRBD1 for D (6 bases). Between the trimmed V and J ends, which lost 4 bases and 3 bases, there was a span of 14 bases. CDR1 and CDR2 from the germline V gene are SGDLS and YYNGEE. This CDR3 has 15 residues. The CDR3 coding sequence is TGTGCCAGCAGCCTAAGCGGGGGGCACAATCAGCCCCAGCATTTT. Encoded protein: CASSLSGGHNQPQHF.